The 32 T cell receptor beta chains given below trace back to one sample, sequenced in a study of Ad26.COV2.S vaccination and SARS-CoV-2 variants. Regarding treatment: about 20 received Ad26.COV2.S at low or high dose, single or two shots; about 5 received placebo; per-sample allocation not given. Collection of the samples took place on day 63 after the first injection of vaccine or placebo. The table came from immunoSEQ multiplex PCR; TCRdb's copy has only in-frame clones and leaves some out. The sample consists of 350,000 to 450,000 clones, approximately 92% of them appearing once. Specimen: peripheral blood, collected in a trial of Ad26.COV2.S vaccine versus placebo. The receptors were gathered from a person aged 18-65 years who received the Ad26.COV2.S COVID-19 vaccine or a placebo.

The chain couples TRBV5-4 to TRBJ1-1; possibly TRBD1 for D (5 bases). Trimming shortened V by 3 bases and J by 3 bases, and 9 bases separated the two germline ends. In germline, CDR1 is SGHNT, CDR2 YYREEE (reference sequence). The CDR3 is 13 amino acids. In DNA form, the CDR3 reads TGTGCCAGCAGCTGGGGCGGGGACACTGAAGCTTTCTTT. It yields the protein CASSWGGDTEAFF.

This sequence joins TRBV30 and TRBJ1-5; D is undetermined. The CDR3 contains 16 residues. Germline V gene data show CDR1 as GTSNPN and CDR2 as SVGIG (reference sequence). Trimming removed 1 base at V and 6 bases at J, with 19 bases between. CDR3: CAWSENRGSAIQPQHF. The DNA for the CDR3 is TGTGCCTGGAGTGAGAATAGAGGATCCGCTATTCAGCCCCAGCATTTT.

The chain carries TRBV12-3 or TRBV12-4 and TRBJ1-1; D is ambiguous. V lost 0 bases to trimming and J lost 7 bases, with 9 bases between them. The CDR3 extends over 13 amino acids. The CDR3 bases are TGTGCCAGCAGTTTAGCGCGTGAATTTGAAGCTTTCTTT. Amino acids: CASSLAREFEAFF.

The chain couples TRBV30 to TRBJ2-3; D unclear. This CDR3 comprises 15 residues. Germline values: CDR1 GTSNPN, CDR2 SVGIG (reference sequence). Trimming cost V 1 base and J 1 base, with 12 bases left between them. The CDR3 loop reads CAWSGIERGTDTQYF. The CDR3 DNA reads TGTGCCTGGAGTGGGATAGAGAGAGGCACAGATACGCAGTATTTT.

The chain is built from TRBV7-9 and TRBJ2-5; 9 bases fit TRBD2. V gave up 5 bases and J gave up 7 bases; unmatched junction bases: 17. Germline CDR1 and CDR2: SEHNR and FQNEAQ (reference sequence). CDR3 length: 17 amino acids. The CDR3 DNA reads as TGTGCCAGCAGCCGAGTTAGCGGGGGACTCCTTACGGGGACCCAGTACTTC. Protein sequence: CASSRVSGGLLTGTQYF.

The chain has TRBV29-1 and TRBJ1-3; the D is unclear. This CDR3 region has 13 residues. Trimming took 6 bases from V and 5 from J, leaving 14 bases between them. Germline V gene sequence: CDR1 SQVTM, CDR2 ANQGSEA. CDR3 amino acids: CSVETGQRNTIYF. The CDR3 DNA sequence: TGCAGCGTGGAAACTGGGCAGAGAAACACCATATATTTT.

This chain links TRBV3-1 (or the pseudogene TRBV3-2) with TRBJ2-2; 7 bases map to TRBD2. V lost 3 bases to trimming and J lost 0 bases; unmatched junction nucleotides: 1. CDR1 and CDR2 from the germline V gene are LGHDT and YNNKEL (reference sequence). The CDR3 has 15 residues. The CDR3 DNA reads as TGTGCCAGCAGCCACGCGGGGGCGAACACCGGGGAGCTGTTTTTT. As protein: CASSHAGANTGELFF.

J is TRBJ2-5 and V is TRBV5-1, with D tentatively TRBD1 (5 bases). Trimming took 4 bases from V and 1 from J, leaving 14 bases between them. Per germline, CDR1 SGHRS and CDR2 YFSETQ. This CDR3 comprises 15 residues. For the CDR3, the DNA is TGCGCCAGCAGCGCATTTCGGACATCCCAAGAGACCCAGTACTTC. It translates to CASSAFRTSQETQYF.

The J gene is TRBJ2-1, the V gene TRBV3-1 (or the pseudogene TRBV3-2); D gene unclear. Germline values: CDR1 LGHDT, CDR2 YNNKEL (reference sequence). CDR3 length equals 15 residues. Trimming left V 3 bases short and J 2 bases short, with 11 bases between. The CDR3 here is CASSQVSLAYNEQFF. CDR3 in DNA: TGTGCCAGCAGCCAGGTTAGCTTGGCCTACAATGAGCAGTTCTTC.

This clone showed up just once. This sequence joins TRBV6-2 or TRBV6-3 and TRBJ1-1; D gene unclear. This CDR3 has 13 residues. Germline lookup yields CDR1 MNHEY and CDR2 SVGEGT. Trimming pared 4 bases from V and 0 bases from J, leaving 6 bases between. CDR3: CASSFEMNTEAFF. CDR3 nucleotides: TGTGCCAGCAGTTTTGAGATGAACACTGAAGCTTTCTTT.

This chain joins TRBV10-3 and TRBJ1-2, with 8 bases matching TRBD1. The V segment lost 6 bases and the J segment 2 bases; nucleotides outside the gene matches: 14. Germline V gene lookup returns CDR1 ENHRY and CDR2 SYGVKD. The CDR3 is 17 residues long. The chain's CDR3 is CAISATGTGPTNYGYTF. DNA of the CDR3: TGTGCCATCAGCGCGACCGGGACAGGCCCGACAAACTATGGCTACACCTTC.

Here the CDR3 DNA reads TGTGCCAGCAGCTTGAGCGTCGCAGGCGACAATGAGCAGTTCTTC. As protein: CASSLSVAGDNEQFF. The chain employs TRBV5-4 and TRBJ2-1, with no clear D. This CDR3 region has 15 residues. Germline V lookup: CDR1 SGHNT, CDR2 YYREEE (reference sequence). V was cut by 1 base and J by 5 bases, with 13 bases left in between.

V usage is TRBV7-8 and J usage is TRBJ1-1; no clear D. Trimming cost V 5 bases and J 1 base, with 17 bases left between them. CDR1 and CDR2 (germline): SGHVS, FQNEAQ. The CDR3 contains 16 residues. The CDR3 DNA follows: TGTGCCAGCAGCCCCGCTCGGGCGCTGGCGAACACTGAAGCTTTCTTT. Residues: CASSPARALANTEAFF.

The chain has TRBV6-2 or TRBV6-3 and TRBJ2-1; 12 bases align to TRBD2. The CDR3 contains 15 residues. Germline CDR1 MNHEY, CDR2 SVGEGT. J lost 8 bases, V lost 2 bases, and 4 bases had no gene match. In nucleotides, the CDR3 is TGTGCCAGCAGTTACGTGGGACTAGCGGGCTATGAGCAGTTCTTC. This encodes CASSYVGLAGYEQFF.

This chain joins TRBV4-3 and TRBJ2-3, with 7 bases fitting TRBD2. The trim removed 0 bases at V and 5 bases at J, leaving 2 bases unmatched. CDR1 is LGHNA and CDR2 is YSLEER in the germline V gene. The length of the CDR3 is 14 residues. CDR3 in amino acids: CASSQDPGGDTQYF. The CDR3 DNA is TGCGCCAGCAGCCAAGATCCGGGGGGAGATACGCAGTATTTT.

The CDR3 DNA is TGTGCCAGTAAAACGGGACAGGGATTCGACGAGCAGTACTTC. Residues: CASKTGQGFDEQYF. The chain combines TRBV19 with TRBJ2-7, with TRBD1 identical over 9 bases. Germline V CDR1 and CDR2: LNHDA, SQIVND (reference sequence). The CDR3 length is 14 residues. V dropped 7 bases and J dropped 5; count of bases not matched to a gene: 9.

The chain couples TRBV30 to TRBJ1-5; possibly TRBD1 for D (6 bases). Germline V gene data show CDR1 as GTSNPN and CDR2 as SVGIG (reference sequence). The CDR3 totals 17 residues. Trimming left V 1 base short and J 4 bases short, with 20 bases between. The CDR3 reads CAWSAPLLGAPNQPQHF. The DNA for the CDR3 is TGTGCCTGGAGTGCCCCACTGCTGGGGGCCCCGAATCAGCCCCAGCATTTT.

V gene TRBV6-4 combines with J gene TRBJ2-1, with 9 positions matching TRBD2. This CDR3 region has 16 residues. V gave up 0 bases and J gave up 5 bases; unmatched junction bases: 5. The germline V gene encodes CDR1 MRHNA and CDR2 SNTAGT. The CDR3 loop reads CASSDSSLAGNNEQFF. The CDR3 DNA reads as TGTGCCAGCAGTGACTCGTCGCTAGCGGGGAACAATGAGCAGTTCTTC.

Details on this clone: This sample also contains other DNA sequences that code for the same CDR3. V is TRBV9 and J is TRBJ2-3, with 7 bases aligning to TRBD2. V trimming: 3 bases; J trimming: 2 bases; junction bases outside the gene matches: 6. The germline gives CDR1 SGDLS, CDR2 YYNGEE. There are 15 residues in the CDR3. CDR3 DNA sequence: TGTGCCAGCAGCGGCGGGGGAGGGTCCACAGATACGCAGTATTTT. Its translation is CASSGGGGSTDTQYF.

V usage is TRBV11-2 and J usage is TRBJ1-3; perhaps TRBD1 as D (5 bases). The germline V gene has CDR1 SGHAT and CDR2 FQNNGV. V lost 8 bases and J lost 4, with 15 bases in between. The CDR3 loop spans 14 amino acids. CDR3: CASGSRGTGNTIYF. The CDR3 bases are TGTGCCAGCGGTAGTCGGGGGACCGGAAACACCATATATTTT.

This chain connects TRBV5-5 to TRBJ1-6; D perhaps matches TRBD1 (5 bases). This CDR3 comprises 15 residues. Looked up from germline, CDR1 is SGHKS and CDR2 is YYEKEE (reference sequence). Trimming stripped 6 bases from V and 13 bases from J, with 23 bases between. CDR3 residues: CASTLASSGTGPLHF. Written as DNA, the CDR3 is TGTGCCAGCACCCTAGCTAGTTCGGGGACTGGTCCCCTCCACTTT.

The rearrangement uses TRBV7-6 and TRBJ1-6; D is possibly TRBD1 (5 bases). The CDR3 is made up of 15 amino acids. Trimming removed 0 bases at V and 7 bases at J, with 10 bases between. Germline CDR1 and CDR2: SGHVS and FNYEAQ. The CDR3 loop is CASSLATGGNSPLHF. The CDR3 DNA reads as TGTGCCAGCAGCTTAGCGACGGGGGGAAATTCACCCCTCCACTTT.

The chain recombines TRBV7-6 with TRBJ1-3, with a tentative D call TRBD1 (6 bases). V lost 7 bases, J lost 0 bases, and 13 bases lay in between. The CDR3 contains 15 residues. Germline V CDR1 and CDR2: SGHVS, FNYEAQ. Here the CDR3 reads CASIPNRDSGNTIYF. The CDR3 DNA reads as TGTGCCAGCATCCCTAACAGGGACTCTGGAAACACCATATATTTT.

This chain links TRBV30 with TRBJ2-7, with a weak D call TRBD1 (6 bases). This CDR3 spans 14 amino acids. Trimming left V 2 bases short and J 3 bases short, with 14 bases between. The V gene's germline CDR1 is GTSNPN and CDR2 SVGIG (reference sequence). The CDR3 loop is CAWSSWQGNYEQYF. The CDR3 region has the DNA TGTGCCTGGAGTTCGTGGCAGGGGAACTACGAGCAGTACTTC.

The chain combines TRBV4-3 with TRBJ1-2; D possibly corresponds to TRBD1 (6 bases). The CDR3 consists of 12 residues. Trimming cost V 4 bases and J 4 bases, with 7 bases left between them. CDR1 and CDR2 from the germline V gene are LGHNA and YSLEER. The CDR3 DNA is TGCGCCAGCAGCCTAGGGGGCTATGGCTACACCTTC. As protein: CASSLGGYGYTF.

This chain joins TRBV4-1 and TRBJ1-2, with TRBD1 identical over 7 bases. Germline CDR1 reads MGHRA; CDR2 reads YSYEKL. The CDR3 is made up of 15 amino acids. The J segment lost 4 bases and the V segment lost 2 bases, leaving 7 bases of the junction unmatched. CDR3 coding DNA: TGCGCCAGCAGCCAACGGGACAGCTATTCCTATGGCTACACCTTC. Amino acids: CASSQRDSYSYGYTF.

The chain carries TRBV5-1 and TRBJ2-7; D may be TRBD1 or TRBD2 (5 bases each). The V and J ends lost 4 bases and 2 bases respectively, with 19 bases between them. This CDR3 has 16 residues. Germline assignment: CDR1 SGHRS and CDR2 YFSETQ. CDR3 in amino acids: CASSRDPGTFTYEQYF. The CDR3 nucleotides are TGCGCCAGCAGCAGGGATCCGGGGACCTTCACCTACGAGCAGTACTTC.

V and J are TRBV3-1 (or the pseudogene TRBV3-2) and TRBJ2-6; 10 bases are shared with TRBD1. V lost 4 bases, J lost 2 bases, and 8 bases stayed unmatched. CDR1 and CDR2 (germline): LGHDT, YNNKEL (reference sequence). The CDR3 runs to 18 residues. CDR3 in DNA: TGTGCCAGCAGCCCAGTGGGACAGGGGAATCCTGGGGCCAACGTCCTGACTTTC. Its protein product is CASSPVGQGNPGANVLTF.

The chain recombines TRBV19 with TRBJ1-5; D remains unclear. Trimming pared 3 bases from V and 5 bases from J, leaving 11 bases between. Per germline, CDR1 LNHDA and CDR2 SQIVND (reference sequence). This CDR3 comprises 14 residues. CDR3 nucleotide sequence: TGTGCCAGTAGTATCTGGGGAGGCGATCAGCCCCAGCATTTT. Its protein product is CASSIWGGDQPQHF.

The chain is built from TRBV4-1 and TRBJ2-1; the match to TRBD2 covers 9 bases. The V gene's germline CDR1 is MGHRA and CDR2 YSYEKL. Trimming at V came to 4 bases and at J to 7 bases, leaving 11 bases not matched to a gene. The CDR3 is made up of 16 amino acids. As DNA, the CDR3 is TGCGCCAGCAGCCGGTCGCCGGGACTAGCAGGGAATGAGCAGTTCTTC. Translated, it gives CASSRSPGLAGNEQFF.

For the CDR3, the DNA is TGTGCCAGCAGCCCAAGGACCCAGAACACTGAAGCTTTCTTT. This encodes CASSPRTQNTEAFF. The chain uses TRBV6-6 and TRBJ1-1; D not certain. CDR3 length: 14 residues. Trimming cost V 6 bases and J 1 base, with 12 bases left between them. Per germline, CDR1 MNHNY and CDR2 SVGAGI (reference sequence).

The chain is built from TRBV11-2 and TRBJ2-1, with 7 nucleotides matching TRBD1. This CDR3 comprises 18 residues. Germline CDR1 reads SGHAT; CDR2 reads FQNNGV. Germline trimming cut 3 bases from V and 2 bases from J; bases unmatched to any gene: 13. Written as DNA, the CDR3 is TGTGCCAGCAGCTTCCACCCAGGACAGGTTGGGCCCTACAATGAGCAGTTCTTC. Its protein is CASSFHPGQVGPYNEQFF.